This T cell receptor (beta chain) came from a study of cytomegalovirus exposure and HLA in healthy donors. Study overall: Of the donors genotyped, a few hundred in all, about 76% fell in the Caucasian-associated ancestry cluster. Study-wide results and caveats: A later analysis found common viral pathogens apparently linked to several of the most significant clusters.

As concerns this clone: The antigen is not known.

Both 60 Vbeta primers and 13 Jbeta primers went into the PCR. The protocol was immunoSEQ multiplex PCR, while the TCRdb copy is restricted to in-frame clones and leaves out a portion. Of under 200,000 clones listed, roughly 90% were seen once; the top ten hold more than 0.25%. The germline gives CDR1 MNHNY, CDR2 SVGAGI (reference sequence). Deletions cut 4 bases from V and 2 bases from J, with 3 bases between. The CDR3 has 11 residues. The donors, nominally healthy at sampling, likely had unrecorded immune exposures. The chain combines TRBV6-6 with TRBJ2-7; D remains unclear. Specimen: PBMCs. This TCR derives from a woman aged 25 to 39 in good health and CMV-seronegative. Here the CDR3 reads CASSSAYEQYF. CDR3 coding DNA: TGTGCCAGCAGTTCAGCCTACGAGCAGTACTTC.